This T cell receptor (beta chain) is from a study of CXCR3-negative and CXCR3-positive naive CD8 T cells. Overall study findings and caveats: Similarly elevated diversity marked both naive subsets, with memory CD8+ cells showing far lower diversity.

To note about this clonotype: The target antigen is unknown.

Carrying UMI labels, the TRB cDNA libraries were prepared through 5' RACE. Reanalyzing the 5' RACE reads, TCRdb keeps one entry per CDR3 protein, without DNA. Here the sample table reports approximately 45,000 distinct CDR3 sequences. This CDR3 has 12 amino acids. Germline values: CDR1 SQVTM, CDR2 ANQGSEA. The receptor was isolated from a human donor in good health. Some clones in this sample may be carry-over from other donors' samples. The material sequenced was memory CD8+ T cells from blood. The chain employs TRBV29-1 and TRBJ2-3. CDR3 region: CSVGVATDTQYF.